These 19 T cell receptor beta chains were sequenced from one sample in a study of metastatic and nonmetastatic thyroid tumors. All patients were untreated before thyroid surgery. Using MiXCR, TCRdb reanalyzed the PCR reads. The sample holds 20,000 to 25,000 clones, around a sixth seen once. The source material was blood. These receptors were collected from a female donor with papillary thyroid cancer or a benign thyroid nodule (not recorded which). Some clones in this sample may be carry-over from other donors' samples.

This clone was seen repeatedly, ten times or more. Written as DNA, the CDR3 is TGCAGTGCTAGAGATAACCTGGGGGAGCAGTTCTTC. Translation gives CSARDNLGEQFF. The chain uses TRBV20-1 and TRBJ2-1, with D unresolved. The CDR3 loop spans 12 amino acids. Germline V lookup: CDR1 DFQATT, CDR2 SNEGSKA (reference sequence). Trimming cost V 0 bases and J 10 bases, with 10 bases left between them.

This clone has just a few counts. This rearrangement joins TRBV28 to TRBJ1-2; D is unclear. The V gene's germline CDR1 is MDHEN and CDR2 SYDVKM. V shed 8 bases and J shed 5 bases, with 12 bases lying between them. The CDR3 has 12 amino acids. The CDR3 loop is CASLKEGYGYTF. CDR3 DNA: TGTGCCAGCCTAAAGGAGGGTTATGGCTACACCTTC.

In its sample, this clone was seen many times. This rearrangement joins TRBV28 to TRBJ1-5; D perhaps matches TRBD1 (5 bases). Germline V gene data show CDR1 as MDHEN and CDR2 as SYDVKM. This CDR3 spans 15 amino acids. Trimming took 6 bases from V and 0 from J, leaving 12 bases between them. CDR3 nucleotide sequence: TGTGCCAGCAGAAGACAGACTACTAGCAATCAGCCCCAGCATTTT. Protein product: CASRRQTTSNQPQHF.

In its sample, this clone ranks as medium-sized (0.01 to 0.1%). This rearrangement joins TRBV28 to TRBJ2-7; no clear D gene. The V gene lost 1 base and the J gene lost 2 bases, with 12 bases spanning the gap. The germline CDR1 and CDR2 sequences are MDHEN and SYDVKM. The CDR3 spans 15 residues. The CDR3 loop reads CASSLSLNIAYEQYF. Written as DNA, the CDR3 is TGTGCCAGCAGTTTATCTTTAAACATAGCCTACGAGCAGTACTTC.

This clone was observed a handful of times. The rearrangement links TRBV4-3 to TRBJ2-5; tentatively, D is TRBD1 or TRBD2 (5 bases each). CDR3 size: 15 residues. The germline CDR1 and CDR2 sequences are LGHNA and YSLEER. V was pared by 4 bases and J by 5 bases, with 17 bases between. CDR3 in DNA: TGCGCCAGCAGCCCCGGGACCGACGTTGGGGAGACCCAGTACTTC. Translating it yields CASSPGTDVGETQYF.

This clone was detected a few times. CDR3: CASSGLVGGPDTQYF. CDR3 bases: TGTGCCAGCAGTGGACTAGTGGGAGGGCCAGATACGCAGTATTTT. This chain uses TRBV6-1 with TRBJ2-3, with 7 bases lining up with TRBD2. Germline CDR1 reads MNHNS; CDR2 reads SASEGT. This CDR3 is built from 15 residues. V lost 4 bases, J lost 4 bases, and 8 bases stayed unmatched.

This clone came up many times. The chain uses TRBV27 and TRBJ1-4; D remains unclear. Germline V gives CDR1 MNHEY, CDR2 SMNVEV (reference sequence). V lost 1 base, J lost 0 bases, and 15 bases lay in between. The CDR3 has 18 amino acids. The CDR3 loop is CASSLWRVPIATNEKLFF. The CDR3 nucleotides are TGTGCCAGCAGTTTATGGCGGGTCCCTATCGCAACTAATGAAAAACTGTTTTTT. Using reference TRBV27 and TRBJ1-4 for the parts outside the CDR3, the full variable domain is EAQVTQNPRYLITVTGKKLTVTCSQNMNHEYMSWYRQDPGLGLRQIYYSMNVEVTDKGDVPEGYKVSRKEKRNFPLILESPSPNQTSLYFCASSLWRVPIATNEKLFFGSGTQLSVL.

As for this clone: One junction end disagrees with the germline gene, perhaps due to a read error. The V gene is TRBV5-1, the J gene TRBJ2-7; possible D gene TRBD1, 5 bases. Germline V lookup: CDR1 SGHRS, CDR2 YFSETQ. CDR3 length: 12 residues. CDR3 nucleotide sequence: TGCGCCGGCAGCTTTCAGGGTGGCGAGCAGTACTTC. Residues: CAGSFQGGEQYF.

This clone was recorded many times. The chain uses TRBV2 and TRBJ1-4, with D possibly matching TRBD1 (5 bases). The CDR3 sequence is 13 residues long. V lost 8 bases, J lost 2 bases, and 9 bases lay in between. Germline V gives CDR1 SNHLY, CDR2 FYNNEI. In nucleotides, the CDR3 is TGTGCCAGCTGGGCAGGGACTAATGAAAAACTGTTTTTT. This encodes CASWAGTNEKLFF.

V gene TRBV3-1 combines with J gene TRBJ2-2; D is unresolved. V was trimmed by 5 bases and J by 4 bases, leaving 8 bases between them. Per germline, CDR1 LGHDT and CDR2 YNNKEL (reference sequence). The length of the CDR3 is 13 residues. CDR3 DNA: TGTGCCAGCAGCACCCACGCCACCGGGGAGCTGTTTTTT. It encodes CASSTHATGELFF.

Comments on this clone: The same CDR3 is also encoded by other DNA sequences in this sample. The rearrangement uses TRBV18 and TRBJ2-5; 7 bases are a match to TRBD1. Losses at the gene ends were 7 bases for V and 4 bases for J; bases not matched to a gene: 3. The CDR3 loop spans 12 amino acids. Per germline, CDR1 KGHSH and CDR2 LQKENI. CDR3 residues: CASCDRVETQYF. CDR3 DNA: TGTGCCAGCTGTGACAGGGTAGAGACCCAGTACTTC.

This clone is medium-sized. This rearrangement joins TRBV28 to TRBJ2-7, with 8 bases matching TRBD1. Germline V gene sequence: CDR1 MDHEN, CDR2 SYDVKM. The CDR3 is 14 residues long. The ends lost 7 bases at V and 1 base at J; junction bases unmatched: 6. The CDR3 nucleotides read TGTGCCAGCAATTCAGGGGGCGCGTCCTACGAGCAGTACTTC. Its protein product is CASNSGGASYEQYF.

This clone is judged medium-sized. The genes are TRBV28 and TRBJ2-7; weak D call: TRBD2 (6 bases). The CDR3 runs to 15 residues. V lost 2 bases, J lost 4 bases, and 15 bases lay in between. The germline V gene has CDR1 MDHEN and CDR2 SYDVKM. DNA of the CDR3: TGTGCCAGCAGTTTACGGGGGTTAGGACCGTACGAGCAGTACTTC. Its protein is CASSLRGLGPYEQYF.

V is TRBV20-1 and J is TRBJ2-1; TRBD2 agrees at 12 bases. V dropped 3 bases and J dropped 8; count of bases not matched to a gene: 8. The CDR3 sequence is 15 residues long. Germline V gene sequence: CDR1 DFQATT, CDR2 SNEGSKA (reference sequence). DNA of the CDR3: TGCAGTGCTAGGGCTAGCGGGAGGGCCCCCCATGAGCAGTTCTTC. It is translated as CSARASGRAPHEQFF.

This clone is deemed medium-sized (0.01 to 0.1%). The CDR3 nucleotides are TGTGCCAGCAGCCCGAAGGTAGCGGGCAACAATGAGCAGTTCTTC. Protein sequence: CASSPKVAGNNEQFF. V gene TRBV6-2 or TRBV6-3 combines with J gene TRBJ2-1, with 7 bases lining up with TRBD2. The CDR3 is 15 amino acids. Germline-derived CDR1 and CDR2 are MNHEY and SVGEGT. V lost 6 bases and J lost 5; bases outside the gene matches: 10.

Sample share makes this clone medium-sized. The chain employs TRBV6-1 and TRBJ2-7; D perhaps matches TRBD2 (7 bases). This CDR3 is built from 15 residues. The germline CDR1 and CDR2 sequences are MNHNS and SASEGT. Trimming took off 3 bases at V and 0 bases at J, with 12 bases between the two ends. The chain's CDR3 is CASSEEGGSSYEQYF. DNA for the CDR3: TGTGCCAGCAGTGAGGAGGGGGGGAGCTCCTACGAGCAGTACTTC.

This clone is medium-sized by share. The chain employs TRBV6-1 and TRBJ2-1; 8 bases agree with TRBD2. The J segment lost 1 base and the V segment lost 6 bases, leaving 5 bases of the junction unmatched. CDR3 length: 15 amino acids. Germline values: CDR1 MNHNS, CDR2 SASEGT. CDR3 bases: TGTGCCAGCAGCGGTAGCGGGGCTTCCTACAATGAGCAGTTCTTC. This translates into CASSGSGASYNEQFF.

This clone was recorded at least ten times. This may be a read error, as it is one base from a much larger clone. V gene TRBV10-2 combines with J gene TRBJ2-7; D not certain. Germline lookup yields CDR1 WSHSY and CDR2 SAAADI. Trimming shortened V by 8 bases and J by 0 bases, and 5 bases separated the two germline ends. The CDR3 covers 11 residues. CDR3 sequence reads: CASGHSYEQYF. The CDR3 DNA follows: TGCGCCAGCGGGCACTCCTACGAGCAGTACTTC.

A word on this clone: The CDR3 does not close with the conserved phenylalanine or tryptophan, likely indicating a read error. V and J are TRBV28 and TRBJ2-3, with 7 positions matching TRBD1. The V gene's germline CDR1 is MDHEN and CDR2 SYDVKM. The V segment lost 4 bases and the J segment 2 bases; nucleotides outside the gene matches: 9. This CDR3 spans 16 amino acids. The CDR3 DNA reads TGTGCCAGCAGTTCCTTTAGGACAGGCGACACAGATACGCAGTATTCT. It translates to CASSSFRTGDTDTQYS.